Reported below is one T cell receptor (beta chain). Its antigen is as yet unknown. The CDR3 has 13 amino acids. Germline CDR1 and CDR2: SQVTM and ANQGSEA. With V trimmed by 6 bases and J by 7 bases, 5 bases remained unmatched. This entry comes from a study of CD8+CD57+ T cells in acquired aplastic anemia. Across the whole study: Quantities of DNA derived from sorted CD4+ and CD8+ cells averaged around 3 ug. Healthy donors yielded about 10.8 million CD4+ cell reads on average.

According to the study, genomic DNA was the template for TCR beta VDJ and CDR3 profiling. TCRdb re-called the reads with MiXCR, one entry per CDR3 protein. The profile covers just over 400,000 distinct CDR3 sequences, with 55% to 75% appearing a single time and approximately 3.9% taken by the ten largest. Study results and limitations: About 30 CD8+ CDR3 sequences occurred in both the patients and the controls. Patients and controls were not found to differ significantly in CD8+ Simpson's diversity.

The sample was sorted CD4+, CD8+, or CD8+CD57+ T cells (not recorded which) from PBMCs. The sequence was obtained from a human donor in good health, serving as a control. The V gene is TRBV29-1, the J gene TRBJ1-4, with TRBD1 matching 10 bases. The CDR3 nucleotides are TGCAGCGTGCAGACAGGGGGCGCTGAAAAACTGTTTTTT. Its protein product is CSVQTGGAEKLFF.